A selection of T cell receptor beta chains follows, all from one sample in a study of blood T cells in healthy people across ages. Each CDR3 protein is one row after TCRdb ran MiXCR on the 5' RACE reads. The repertoire holds hundreds of thousands of distinct CDR3 sequences, with about 20% as singletons. The sequenced sample was blood. The receptors shown here come from a man between 65 and 85 years old in good health. Both conserved end residues are part of each CDR3. D genes are given only for firm matches. Not all rows give a size; the values are once, few, many and, for expanded clones, a class.

clone_size,j_call,d_call,v_call,cdr3_aa,cdr3_nt
.,TRBJ1-2,.,TRBV30,CAWSMGRSPSYGYTF,TGTGCCTGGAGCATGGGACGGTCGCCCTCCTATGGCTACACCTTC
.,TRBJ1-5,.,TRBV7-2,CASSFGGEDYQPQHF,TGTGCCAGCAGCTTCGGGGGCGAAGATTATCAGCCCCAGCATTTT
few,TRBJ2-2,.,TRBV9,CASSANPRENTGELFF,TGTGCCAGCAGCGCCAACCCGCGGGAGAACACCGGGGAGCTGTTTTTT
few,TRBJ1-1,.,TRBV16,CASSQSNTPGTGAFF,TGTGCCAGCAGCCAATCTAATACACCCGGAACGGGGGCTTTCTTT
few,TRBJ2-1,.,TRBV20-1,CSARDLPTNNEQFF,TGCAGTGCTAGAGATCTGCCTACCAACAATGAGCAGTTCTTC
few,TRBJ2-1,.,TRBV9,CASSVGFSSYNEQFF,TGTGCCAGCAGCGTAGGCTTTAGCTCCTACAATGAGCAGTTCTTC
once,TRBJ2-1,.,TRBV20-1,CSASPGLGNEQFF,TGCAGTGCTAGTCCTGGGCTGGGCAATGAGCAGTTCTTC
.,TRBJ2-3,TRBD2,TRBV5-1,CASSSQRGLPDTQYF,TGCGCCAGCAGCTCCCAGCGGGGTCTCCCAGATACGCAGTATTTT
few,TRBJ2-2,TRBD1,TRBV2,CASSVVLFGQGVTGELFF,TGTGCCAGCAGTGTTGTTCTTTTCGGACAGGGGGTTACCGGGGAGCTGTTTTTT
.,TRBJ2-6,.,TRBV27,CASSYQPSGANVLTF,TGTGCCAGCAGTTATCAGCCCTCTGGGGCCAACGTCCTGACTTTC
.,TRBJ2-1,TRBD2,TRBV12-3/TRBV12-4,CASRRLAGGMGEQFF,TGTGCCAGCAGACGACTAGCGGGGGGGATGGGTGAGCAGTTCTTC
few,TRBJ1-2,.,TRBV14,CASSLQNYNHGYTF,TGTGCCAGCAGTCTACAGAATTATAACCATGGCTACACCTTC
.,TRBJ2-3,.,TRBV5-1,CASSLDISDTQYF,TGCGCCAGCAGCTTGGATATTTCAGATACGCAGTATTTT
few,TRBJ2-1,.,TRBV6-2/TRBV6-3,CASCERAGYNEQFF,TGTGCCAGCTGCGAAAGGGCCGGGTACAATGAGCAGTTCTTC
once,TRBJ1-3,.,TRBV6-6,CASRSGGSGNTIYF,TGTGCCAGCAGATCTGGGGGTAGTGGAAACACCATATATTTT
few,TRBJ2-3,.,TRBV20-1,CSATGGAIRDTQYF,TGCAGTGCCACTGGCGGGGCGATCCGGGATACGCAGTATTTT
.,TRBJ2-5,TRBD2,TRBV7-9,CASSLLAGDETQYF,TGTGCCAGCAGCTTGCTAGCGGGAGATGAGACCCAGTACTTC
few,TRBJ1-1,.,TRBV7-9,CASSGEVSHTEAFF,TGTGCCAGCAGCGGGGAGGTCTCGCACACTGAAGCTTTCTTT
.,TRBJ2-1,TRBD2,TRBV6-1,CASSLTSGGAANEQFF,TGTGCCAGCAGTCTCACTAGCGGGGGGGCCGCTAATGAGCAGTTCTTC
few,TRBJ2-1,.,TRBV7-9,CASSLVLEQFF,TGTGCCAGCAGCTTAGTACTCGAGCAGTTCTTC
few,TRBJ1-2,.,TRBV14,CASSLGQTKDYTF,TGTGCCAGCAGCCTCGGTCAGACCAAGGACTACACCTTC
few,TRBJ2-5,TRBD1,TRBV10-3,CAIRRQGVQETQYF,TGTGCCATCCGGAGACAGGGAGTGCAAGAGACCCAGTACTTC
few,TRBJ2-5,.,TRBV12-3/TRBV12-4,CASSLWGTQYF,TGTGCCAGCAGCCTCTGGGGAACCCAGTACTTC
many,TRBJ1-2,.,TRBV20-1,CSARSPNGYTF,TGCAGCGCCCGCTCTCCGAATGGCTACACCTTC
.,TRBJ1-2,.,TRBV29-1,CSVAVGQPNYGYTF,TGCAGCGTTGCGGTGGGGCAACCTAACTATGGCTACACCTTC